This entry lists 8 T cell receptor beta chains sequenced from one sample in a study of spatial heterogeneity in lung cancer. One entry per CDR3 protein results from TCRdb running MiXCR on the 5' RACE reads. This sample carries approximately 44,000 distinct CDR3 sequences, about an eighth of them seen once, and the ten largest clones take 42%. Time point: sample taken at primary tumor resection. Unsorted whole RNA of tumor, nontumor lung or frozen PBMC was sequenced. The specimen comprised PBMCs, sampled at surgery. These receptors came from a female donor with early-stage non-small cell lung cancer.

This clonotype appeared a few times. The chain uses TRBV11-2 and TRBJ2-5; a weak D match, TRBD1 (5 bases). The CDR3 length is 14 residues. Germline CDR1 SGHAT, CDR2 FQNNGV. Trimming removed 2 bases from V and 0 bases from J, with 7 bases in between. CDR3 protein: CASSLSGNQETQYF. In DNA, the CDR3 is TGTGCCAGCAGCTTATCAGGGAACCAAGAGACCCAGTACTTC.

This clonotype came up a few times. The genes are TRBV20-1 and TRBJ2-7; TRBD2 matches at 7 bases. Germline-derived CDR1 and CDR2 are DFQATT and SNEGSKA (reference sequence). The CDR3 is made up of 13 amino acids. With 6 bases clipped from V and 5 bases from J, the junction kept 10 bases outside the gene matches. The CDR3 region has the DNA TGCAGTGCCGAATACCGGGACTACCACGAGCAGTACTTC. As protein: CSAEYRDYHEQYF.

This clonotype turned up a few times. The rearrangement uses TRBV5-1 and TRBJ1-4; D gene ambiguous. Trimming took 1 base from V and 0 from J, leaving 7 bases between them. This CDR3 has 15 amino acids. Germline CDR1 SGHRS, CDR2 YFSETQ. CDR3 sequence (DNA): TGCGCCAGCAGCTTGAGGAGCGCAACTAATGAAAAACTGTTTTTT. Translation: CASSLRSATNEKLFF.

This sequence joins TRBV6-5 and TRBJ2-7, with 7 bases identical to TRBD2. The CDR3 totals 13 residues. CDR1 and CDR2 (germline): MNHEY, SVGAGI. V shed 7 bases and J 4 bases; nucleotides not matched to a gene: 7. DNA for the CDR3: TGTGCCAGCAAGGAGGGAGGGGCGTACGAGCAGTACTTC. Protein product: CASKEGGAYEQYF.

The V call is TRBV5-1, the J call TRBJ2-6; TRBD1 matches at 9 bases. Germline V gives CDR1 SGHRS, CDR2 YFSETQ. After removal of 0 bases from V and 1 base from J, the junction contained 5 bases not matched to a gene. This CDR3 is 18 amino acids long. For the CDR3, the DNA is TGCGCCAGCAGCTTGGTGGGACAGGGAGGATCTGGGGCCAACGTCCTGACTTTC. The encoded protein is CASSLVGQGGSGANVLTF.

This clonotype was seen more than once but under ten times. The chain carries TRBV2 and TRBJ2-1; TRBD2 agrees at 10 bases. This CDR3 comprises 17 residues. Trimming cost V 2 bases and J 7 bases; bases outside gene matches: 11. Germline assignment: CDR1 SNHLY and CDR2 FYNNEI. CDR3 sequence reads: CASSEIPGLAPLNEQFF. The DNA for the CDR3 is TGTGCCAGCAGTGAAATTCCGGGACTAGCGCCACTGAATGAGCAGTTCTTC.

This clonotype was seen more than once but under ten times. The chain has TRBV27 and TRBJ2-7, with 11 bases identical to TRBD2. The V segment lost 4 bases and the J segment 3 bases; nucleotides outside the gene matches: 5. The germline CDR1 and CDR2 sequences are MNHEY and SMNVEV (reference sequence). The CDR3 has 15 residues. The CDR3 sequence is CASSSLAGGRYEQYF. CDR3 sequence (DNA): TGTGCCAGCAGTTCGCTAGCGGGGGGCCGCTACGAGCAGTACTTC.

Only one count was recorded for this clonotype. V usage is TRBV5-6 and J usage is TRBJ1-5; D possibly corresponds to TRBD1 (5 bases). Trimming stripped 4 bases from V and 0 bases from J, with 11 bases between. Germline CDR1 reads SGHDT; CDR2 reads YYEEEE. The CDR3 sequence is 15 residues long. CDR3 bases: TGTGCCAGCAGCCTACAGGTGACTAGCAATCAGCCCCAGCATTTT. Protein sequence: CASSLQVTSNQPQHF.